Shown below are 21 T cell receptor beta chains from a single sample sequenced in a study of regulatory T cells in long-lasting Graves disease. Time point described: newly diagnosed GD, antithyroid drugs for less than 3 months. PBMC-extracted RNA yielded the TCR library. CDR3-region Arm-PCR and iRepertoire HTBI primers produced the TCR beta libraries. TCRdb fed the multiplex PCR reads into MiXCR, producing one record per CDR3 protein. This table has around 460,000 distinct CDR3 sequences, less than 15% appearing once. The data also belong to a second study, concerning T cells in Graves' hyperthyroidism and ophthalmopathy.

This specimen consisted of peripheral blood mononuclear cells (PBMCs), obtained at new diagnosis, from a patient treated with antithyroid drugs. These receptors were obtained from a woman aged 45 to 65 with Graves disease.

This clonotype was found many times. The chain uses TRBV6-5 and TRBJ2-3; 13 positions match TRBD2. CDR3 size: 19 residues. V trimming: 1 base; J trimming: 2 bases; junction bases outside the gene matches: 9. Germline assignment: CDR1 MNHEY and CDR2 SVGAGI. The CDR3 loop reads CASSYYGLAGAYTTDTQYF. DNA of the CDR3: TGTGCCAGCAGTTACTACGGACTAGCGGGAGCATATACCACAGATACGCAGTATTTT.

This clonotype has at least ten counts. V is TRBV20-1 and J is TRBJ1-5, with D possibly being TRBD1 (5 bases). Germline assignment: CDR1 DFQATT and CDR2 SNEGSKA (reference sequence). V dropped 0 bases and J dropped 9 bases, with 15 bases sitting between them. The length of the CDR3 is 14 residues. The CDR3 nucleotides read TGCAGTGCTAGAGATGGGCAGGGTGCAAGGCCCCAGCATTTT. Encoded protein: CSARDGQGARPQHF.

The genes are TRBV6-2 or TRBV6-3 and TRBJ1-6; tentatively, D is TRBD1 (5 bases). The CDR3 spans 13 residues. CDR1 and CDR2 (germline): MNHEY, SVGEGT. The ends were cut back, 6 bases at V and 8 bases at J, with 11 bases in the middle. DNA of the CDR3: TGTGCCAGCAGAACGGGACCCTATTCACCCCTCCACTTT. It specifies CASRTGPYSPLHF.

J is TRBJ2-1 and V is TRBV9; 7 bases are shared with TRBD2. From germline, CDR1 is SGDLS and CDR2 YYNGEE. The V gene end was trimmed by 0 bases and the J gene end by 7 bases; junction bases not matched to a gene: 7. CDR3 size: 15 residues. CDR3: CASSVVGGWGNEQFF. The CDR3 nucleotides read TGTGCCAGCAGCGTAGTGGGGGGGTGGGGGAATGAGCAGTTCTTC.

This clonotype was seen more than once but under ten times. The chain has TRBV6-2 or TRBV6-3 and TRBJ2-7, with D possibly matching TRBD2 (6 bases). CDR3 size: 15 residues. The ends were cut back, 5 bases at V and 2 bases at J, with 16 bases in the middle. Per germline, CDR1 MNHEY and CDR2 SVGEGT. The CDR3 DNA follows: TGTGCCAGCAGTGTACCCGGTAGCGGAACCTACGAGCAGTACTTC. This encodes CASSVPGSGTYEQYF.

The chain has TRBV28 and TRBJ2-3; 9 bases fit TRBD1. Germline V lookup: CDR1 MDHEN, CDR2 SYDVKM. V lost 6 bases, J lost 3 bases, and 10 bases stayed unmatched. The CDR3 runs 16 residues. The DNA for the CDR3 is TGTGCCAGCAGCCAATTGGGACAGGGAAGAACAGATACGCAGTATTTT. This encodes CASSQLGQGRTDTQYF.

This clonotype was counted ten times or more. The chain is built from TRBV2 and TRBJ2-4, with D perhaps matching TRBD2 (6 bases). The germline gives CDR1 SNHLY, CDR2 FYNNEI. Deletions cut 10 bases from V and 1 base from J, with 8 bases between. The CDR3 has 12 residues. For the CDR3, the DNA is TGTGCCATCGCGGGGGCCAAAAACATTCAGTACTTC. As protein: CAIAGAKNIQYF.

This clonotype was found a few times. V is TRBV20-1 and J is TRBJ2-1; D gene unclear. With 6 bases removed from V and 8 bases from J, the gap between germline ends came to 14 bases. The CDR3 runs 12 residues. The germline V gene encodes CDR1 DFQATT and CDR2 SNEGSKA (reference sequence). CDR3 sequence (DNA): TGCAGTGCCTCCCGGAGATACGATGAGCAGTTCTTC. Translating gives CSASRRYDEQFF.

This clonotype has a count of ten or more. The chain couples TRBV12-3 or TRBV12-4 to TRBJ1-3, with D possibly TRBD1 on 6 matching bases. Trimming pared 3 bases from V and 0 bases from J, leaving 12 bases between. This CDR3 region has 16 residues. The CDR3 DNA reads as TGTGCCAGCAGTTTCCAGGACAGCCTCTCTGGAAACACCATATATTTT. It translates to CASSFQDSLSGNTIYF.

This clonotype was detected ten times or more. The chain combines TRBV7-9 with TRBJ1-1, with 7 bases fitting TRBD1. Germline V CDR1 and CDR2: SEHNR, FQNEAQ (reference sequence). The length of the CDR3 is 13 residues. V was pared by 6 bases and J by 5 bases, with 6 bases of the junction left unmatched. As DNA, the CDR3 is TGTGCCAGCAGAGACAGGGCGGGGACTGAAGCTTTCTTT. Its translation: CASRDRAGTEAFF.

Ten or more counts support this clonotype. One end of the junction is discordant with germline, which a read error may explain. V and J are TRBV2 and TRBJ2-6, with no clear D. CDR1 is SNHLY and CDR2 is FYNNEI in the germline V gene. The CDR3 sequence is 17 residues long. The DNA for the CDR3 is TGTGCCAGCATTGAAGACCATTCAAACTCTGGGGCCAACGTCCTGACTTTC. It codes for CASIEDHSNSGANVLTF.

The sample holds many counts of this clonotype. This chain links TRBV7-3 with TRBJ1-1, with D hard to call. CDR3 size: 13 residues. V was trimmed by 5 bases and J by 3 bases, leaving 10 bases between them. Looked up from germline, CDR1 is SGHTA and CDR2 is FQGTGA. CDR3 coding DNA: TGTGCCAGCAGCCCCTCAACCGACACTGAAGCTTTCTTT. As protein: CASSPSTDTEAFF.

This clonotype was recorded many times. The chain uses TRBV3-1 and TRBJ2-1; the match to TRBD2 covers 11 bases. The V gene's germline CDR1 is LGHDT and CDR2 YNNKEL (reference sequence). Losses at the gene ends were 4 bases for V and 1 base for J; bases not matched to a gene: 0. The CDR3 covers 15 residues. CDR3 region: CASSRTSGSYNEQFF. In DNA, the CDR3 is TGTGCCAGCAGCCGGACTAGCGGGTCCTACAATGAGCAGTTCTTC.

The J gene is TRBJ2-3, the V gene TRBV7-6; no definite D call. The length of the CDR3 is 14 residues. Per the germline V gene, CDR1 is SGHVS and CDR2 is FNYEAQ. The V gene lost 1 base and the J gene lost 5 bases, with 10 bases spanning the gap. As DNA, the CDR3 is TGTGCCAGCAGCTTAGGCGCCGGGCGAGATACGCAGTATTTT. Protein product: CASSLGAGRDTQYF.

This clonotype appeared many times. The DNA for the CDR3 is TGTGCCAGCAGTTCGGGGGCGAGAACTATGCACGAGCAGTACTTC. Translation gives CASSSGARTMHEQYF. This chain uses TRBV28 with TRBJ2-7; D may be TRBD1 or TRBD2 (6 bases each). This CDR3 has 15 amino acids. V was pared by 4 bases and J by 5 bases, with 18 bases between. Per germline, CDR1 MDHEN and CDR2 SYDVKM. The whole variable domain, remainder taken from reference TRBV28 and TRBJ2-7, is DVKVTQSSRYLVKRTGEKVFLECVQDMDHENMFWYRQDPGLGLRLIYFSYDVKMKEKGDIPEGYSVSREKKERFSLILESASTNQTSMYLCASSSGARTMHEQYFGPGTRLTVT.

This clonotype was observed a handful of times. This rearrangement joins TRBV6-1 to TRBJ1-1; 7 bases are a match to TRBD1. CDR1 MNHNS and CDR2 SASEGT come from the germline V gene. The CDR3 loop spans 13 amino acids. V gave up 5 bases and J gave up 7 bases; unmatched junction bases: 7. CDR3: CASSPTGTNEAFF. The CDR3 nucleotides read TGTGCCAGCAGTCCGACAGGGACGAATGAAGCTTTCTTT.

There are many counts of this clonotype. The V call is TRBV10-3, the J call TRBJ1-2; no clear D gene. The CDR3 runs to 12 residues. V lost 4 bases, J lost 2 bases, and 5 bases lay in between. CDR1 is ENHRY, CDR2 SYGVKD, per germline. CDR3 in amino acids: CAISGTNYGYTF. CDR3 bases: TGTGCCATCAGTGGGACCAACTATGGCTACACCTTC.

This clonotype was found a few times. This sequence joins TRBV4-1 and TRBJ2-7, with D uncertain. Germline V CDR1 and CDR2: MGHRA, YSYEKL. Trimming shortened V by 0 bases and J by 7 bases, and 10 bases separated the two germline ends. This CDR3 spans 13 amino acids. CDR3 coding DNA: TGCGCCAGCAGCCAAGAGGTTGCCCGGGAGCAGTACTTC. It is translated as CASSQEVAREQYF.

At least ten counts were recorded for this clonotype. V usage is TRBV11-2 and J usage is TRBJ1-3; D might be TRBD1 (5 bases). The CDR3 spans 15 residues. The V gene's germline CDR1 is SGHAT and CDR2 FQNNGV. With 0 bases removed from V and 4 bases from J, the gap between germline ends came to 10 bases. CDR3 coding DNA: TGTGCCAGCAGCTTAGACAGGGTGTACGGAAACACCATATATTTT. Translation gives CASSLDRVYGNTIYF. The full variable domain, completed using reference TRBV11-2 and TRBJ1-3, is EAGVAQSPRYKIIEKRQSVAFWCNPISGHATLYWYQQILGQGPKLLIQFQNNGVVDDSQLPKDRFSAERLKGVDSTLKIQPAKLEDSAVYLCASSLDRVYGNTIYFGEGSWLTVV.

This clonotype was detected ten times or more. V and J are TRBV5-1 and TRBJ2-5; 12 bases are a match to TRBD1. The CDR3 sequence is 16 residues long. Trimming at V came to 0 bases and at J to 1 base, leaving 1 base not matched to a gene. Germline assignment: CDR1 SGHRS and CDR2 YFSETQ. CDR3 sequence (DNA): TGCGCCAGCAGCTTGGAGGGACAGGGGGCCCAAGAGACCCAGTACTTC. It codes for CASSLEGQGAQETQYF.

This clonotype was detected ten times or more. The CDR3 DNA reads as TGTGCCAGCAGCTTAGCGGGAGGTGGGACCCAGTACTTC. Translating it yields CASSLAGGGTQYF. This sequence joins TRBV7-2 and TRBJ2-5; maybe TRBD2 (6 bases). CDR3 size: 13 residues. V was trimmed by 0 bases and J by 7 bases, leaving 9 bases between them. Germline-derived CDR1 and CDR2 are SGHTA and FQGNSA.